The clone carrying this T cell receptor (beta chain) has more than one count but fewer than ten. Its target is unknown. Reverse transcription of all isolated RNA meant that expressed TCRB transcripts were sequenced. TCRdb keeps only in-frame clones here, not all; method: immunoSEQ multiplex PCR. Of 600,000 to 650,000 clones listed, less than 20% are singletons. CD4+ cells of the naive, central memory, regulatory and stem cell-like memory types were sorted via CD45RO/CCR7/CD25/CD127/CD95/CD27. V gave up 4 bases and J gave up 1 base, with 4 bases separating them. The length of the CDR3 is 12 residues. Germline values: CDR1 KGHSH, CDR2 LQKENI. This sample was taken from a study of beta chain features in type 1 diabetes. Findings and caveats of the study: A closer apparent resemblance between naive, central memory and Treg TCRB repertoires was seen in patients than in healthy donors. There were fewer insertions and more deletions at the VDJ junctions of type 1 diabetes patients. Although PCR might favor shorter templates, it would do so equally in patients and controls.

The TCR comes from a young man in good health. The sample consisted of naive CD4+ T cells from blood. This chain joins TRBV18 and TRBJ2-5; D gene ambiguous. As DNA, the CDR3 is TGTGCCAGCTCACGACCCCAAGAGACCCAGTACTTC. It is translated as CASSRPQETQYF. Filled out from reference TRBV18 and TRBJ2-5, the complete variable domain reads NAGVMQNPRHLVRRRGQEARLRCSPMKGHSHVYWYRQLPEEGLKFMVYLQKENIIDESGMPKERFSAEFPKEGPSILRIQQVVRGDSAAYFCASSRPQETQYFGPGTRLLVL.